Presented here are 26 T cell receptor beta chains from one specimen sequenced in a study of blood T cell repertoires in COVID-19. Clones were sequenced by immunoSEQ multiplex PCR, and TCRdb holds only the in-frame ones, with some missing. The data show 200,000 or so clones, roughly 80% seen once. The sequencing input was PBMCs or T cells enriched from blood (not recorded which). The receptors were gathered from a woman aged 50 to 60 who had been exposed to COVID-19.

This clone was observed a single time. The J gene is TRBJ2-1, the V gene TRBV7-9, with TRBD1 as a possible D gene (6 bases). V lost 4 bases and J 0 bases, leaving 13 bases between the germline ends. The CDR3 consists of 16 residues. From germline, CDR1 is SEHNR and CDR2 FQNEAQ (reference sequence). This chain's CDR3 is CASSSSDSNSYNEQFF. In nucleotides, the CDR3 is TGTGCCAGCAGCTCCTCGGACAGCAACTCCTACAATGAGCAGTTCTTC. The full variable domain, completed using reference TRBV7-9 and TRBJ2-1, is DTGVSQNPRHKITKRGQNVTFRCDPISEHNRLYWYRQTLGQGPEFLTYFQNEAQLEKSRLLSDRFSAERPKGSFSTLEIQRTEQGDSAMYLCASSSSDSNSYNEQFFGPGTRLTVL.

V and J are TRBV3-1 (or the pseudogene TRBV3-2) and TRBJ2-7; D ambiguous. V was cut by 3 bases and J by 1 base, with 16 bases left in between. This CDR3 comprises 16 residues. Germline lookup yields CDR1 LGHDT and CDR2 YNNKEL (reference sequence). CDR3 in amino acids: CASSHPGEAPSYEQYF. CDR3 in DNA: TGTGCCAGCAGCCACCCTGGAGAGGCTCCATCCTACGAGCAGTACTTC.

This chain connects TRBV25-1 to TRBJ1-1; D may be TRBD1 (5 bases). The V end lost 9 bases, the J end lost 5 bases, and 13 bases lay between the germline ends. Germline loops: CDR1 MGHDK, CDR2 SYGVNS. CDR3 size: 12 residues. In nucleotides, the CDR3 is TGTGCCAGAGATCAGGGAGGGACTGAAGCTTTCTTT. Residues: CARDQGGTEAFF.

The V gene is TRBV29-1, the J gene TRBJ1-1, with 7 bases identical to TRBD1. This CDR3 spans 13 amino acids. Per germline, CDR1 SQVTM and CDR2 ANQGSEA. With 7 bases clipped from V and 4 bases from J, the junction kept 9 bases outside the gene matches. The CDR3: CSGRTGPGTEAFF. DNA for the CDR3: TGCAGCGGGAGGACAGGCCCAGGCACTGAAGCTTTCTTT. The variable domain in full, with the rest retrieved from reference TRBV29-1 and TRBJ1-1, is SAVISQKPSRDICQRGTSLTIQCQVDSQVTMMFWYRQQPGQSLTLIATANQGSEATYESGFVIDKFPISRPNLTFSTLTVSNMSPEDSSIYLCSGRTGPGTEAFFGQGTRLTVV.

V and J are TRBV2 and TRBJ1-1, with D possibly TRBD1 on 6 matching bases. The CDR3 is made up of 14 amino acids. Per the germline V gene, CDR1 is SNHLY and CDR2 is FYNNEI. Between the trimmed V and J ends, which lost 7 bases and 1 base, there was a span of 13 bases. DNA of the CDR3: TGTGCCAGCAAAGTAAAGGGACAGAACACTGAAGCTTTCTTT. Its translation is CASKVKGQNTEAFF.

CDR3 sequence: CASSFITGWDGYTF. For the CDR3, the DNA is TGTGCCAGCAGCTTCATAACAGGGTGGGATGGCTACACCTTC. J is TRBJ1-2 and V is TRBV5-5, with D possibly TRBD1 on 6 matching bases. The V and J ends lost 2 bases and 6 bases respectively, with 14 bases between them. The length of the CDR3 is 14 residues. Germline V CDR1 and CDR2: SGHKS, YYEKEE (reference sequence).

The rearrangement joins TRBV6-5 to TRBJ1-6; no reliable D call. The CDR3 consists of 14 residues. Germline V gene sequence: CDR1 MNHEY, CDR2 SVGAGI. Trimming stripped 8 bases from V and 7 bases from J, with 15 bases between. The CDR3: CASLAQQSNSPLHF. The CDR3 DNA reads as TGTGCCAGCCTAGCACAGCAGAGCAATTCACCCCTCCACTTT.

This clone was seen more than once but under ten times. The V call is TRBV5-1, the J call TRBJ1-1, with D possibly being TRBD1 (6 bases). V was pared by 3 bases and J by 2 bases, with 20 bases between. The CDR3 is 17 residues long. CDR1 and CDR2 (germline): SGHRS, YFSETQ. In DNA form, the CDR3 reads TGCGCCAGCAGCTCGTACGCCTCGGACAGTTTAAACACTGAAGCTTTCTTT. This translates into CASSSYASDSLNTEAFF.

The chain couples TRBV18 to TRBJ1-2, with TRBD1 matching 8 bases. CDR1 KGHSH and CDR2 LQKENI come from the germline V gene. The CDR3 is 15 residues long. After removal of 0 bases from V and 8 bases from J, the junction contained 8 bases not matched to a gene. The CDR3 region is CASSPPPAGGIGYTF. The CDR3 DNA reads as TGTGCCAGCTCACCACCCCCCGCAGGGGGCATCGGCTACACCTTC.

The table lists this clone with a few counts. At the DNA level, this CDR3 is encoded by other sequences in the same sample as well. V usage is TRBV5-1 and J usage is TRBJ1-2, with a possible D match to TRBD1 (6 bases). CDR3 size: 14 residues. Germline CDR1 is SGHRS and CDR2 is YFSETQ. The V end lost 0 bases, the J end lost 2 bases, and 8 bases lay between the germline ends. CDR3 residues: CASSLAGENYGYTF. Written as DNA, the CDR3 is TGCGCCAGCAGCTTGGCAGGGGAGAACTATGGCTACACCTTC.

This rearrangement joins TRBV28 to TRBJ1-1; D ambiguous. The length of the CDR3 is 13 residues. Trimming stripped 5 bases from V and 10 bases from J, with 17 bases between. The germline V gene has CDR1 MDHEN and CDR2 SYDVKM. CDR3 protein: CASSPVDSLVAFF. CDR3 DNA sequence: TGTGCCAGCAGTCCGGTTGATTCACTCGTAGCTTTCTTT.

This chain joins TRBV29-1 and TRBJ1-2, with 9 positions matching TRBD1. The CDR3 runs to 14 residues. Germline V gives CDR1 SQVTM, CDR2 ANQGSEA. J was trimmed by 6 bases and V by 7 bases; bases with no gene match: 12. As DNA, the CDR3 is TGCAGCGCGAGCCCGGGACAGGGATCGGATGGCTACACCTTC. This sequence encodes CSASPGQGSDGYTF. The whole variable domain, remainder taken from reference TRBV29-1 and TRBJ1-2, is SAVISQKPSRDICQRGTSLTIQCQVDSQVTMMFWYRQQPGQSLTLIATANQGSEATYESGFVIDKFPISRPNLTFSTLTVSNMSPEDSSIYLCSASPGQGSDGYTFGSGTRLTVV.

This chain uses TRBV9 with TRBJ1-1, with unresolved D. Between the trimmed V and J ends, which lost 3 bases and 8 bases, there was a span of 14 bases. The germline V gene encodes CDR1 SGDLS and CDR2 YYNGEE. The CDR3 has 13 residues. The CDR3 sequence is CASSERVGSEAFF. CDR3 bases: TGTGCCAGCAGCGAGAGGGTAGGGTCCGAAGCTTTCTTT. Full variable domain (rest looked up from reference TRBV9 and TRBJ1-1): DSGVTQTPKHLITATGQRVTLRCSPRSGDLSVYWYQQSLDQGLQFLIQYYNGEERAKGNILERFSAQQFPDLHSELNLSSLELGDSALYFCASSERVGSEAFFGQGTRLTVV.

The V call is TRBV27, the J call TRBJ2-7, with TRBD1 identical over 10 bases. CDR1 and CDR2 (germline): MNHEY, SMNVEV (reference sequence). The CDR3 covers 16 residues. Trimming cost V 5 bases and J 5 bases; bases outside gene matches: 12. The CDR3 protein is CASSRIPGQGLNEQYF. As DNA, the CDR3 is TGTGCCAGCAGTAGAATTCCGGGACAGGGGCTTAACGAGCAGTACTTC.

V and J are TRBV18 and TRBJ2-1; 10 positions match TRBD2. Germline V gene lookup returns CDR1 KGHSH and CDR2 LQKENI. V lost 2 bases to trimming and J lost 4 bases; unmatched junction nucleotides: 5. This CDR3 spans 16 amino acids. The CDR3 bases are TGTGCCAGCTCACCATCATGGACTAGCGGATACAATGAGCAGTTCTTC. Translation gives CASSPSWTSGYNEQFF.

V is TRBV7-2 and J is TRBJ2-7, with 10 bases that match TRBD1. The CDR3 runs to 16 residues. From germline, CDR1 is SGHTA and CDR2 FQGNSA. After removal of 1 base from V and 3 bases from J, the junction contained 6 bases not matched to a gene. The CDR3 nucleotides read TGTGCCAGCAGCTTAGTGGGGACAGGGGAGTACTACGAGCAGTACTTC. Translation: CASSLVGTGEYYEQYF. The entire variable domain, with the rest obtained from reference TRBV7-2 and TRBJ2-7, is as follows: GAGVSQSPSNKVTEKGKDVELRCDPISGHTALYWYRQSLGQGLEFLIYFQGNSAPDKSGLPSDRFSAERTGGSVSTLTIQRTQQEDSAVYLCASSLVGTGEYYEQYFGPGTRLTVT.

The chain has TRBV6-5 and TRBJ1-3; D is unclear. The V and J ends lost 8 bases and 1 base respectively, with 9 bases between them. The CDR3 totals 13 residues. The germline gives CDR1 MNHEY, CDR2 SVGAGI. CDR3 sequence reads: CASAGVSGNTIYF. CDR3 DNA: TGTGCCAGCGCCGGAGTTTCTGGAAACACCATATATTTT.

J is TRBJ1-1 and V is TRBV7-7, with unresolved D. Germline assignment: CDR1 SSHAT and CDR2 FNYEAQ (reference sequence). The CDR3 has 16 residues. V lost 5 bases to trimming and J lost 2 bases, with 18 bases between them. CDR3 bases: TGTGCCAGCAGCCAGACTCCACCCGGGAATAACACTGAAGCTTTCTTT. It specifies CASSQTPPGNNTEAFF. The whole variable domain, remainder taken from reference TRBV7-7 and TRBJ1-1, is GAGVSQSPRYKVTKRGQDVTLRCDPISSHATLYWYQQALGQGPEFLTYFNYEAQPDKSGLPSDRFSAERPEGSISTLTIQRTEQRDSAMYRCASSQTPPGNNTEAFFGQGTRLTVV.

This clone was seen only once. The chain recombines TRBV11-2 with TRBJ1-1; the match to TRBD1 covers 7 bases. CDR3 length: 14 residues. The germline V gene encodes CDR1 SGHAT and CDR2 FQNNGV. The trim removed 5 bases at V and 3 bases at J, leaving 6 bases unmatched. Here the CDR3 DNA reads TGTGCCAGCAGCCATAGACAGGGCTACACTGAAGCTTTCTTT. Translation gives CASSHRQGYTEAFF.

A few counts support this clone. The V call is TRBV2, the J call TRBJ1-2; 7 bases agree with TRBD1. V trimming: 9 bases; J trimming: 3 bases; junction bases outside the gene matches: 10. Germline CDR1 is SNHLY and CDR2 is FYNNEI. The CDR3 has 14 amino acids. CDR3 protein: CASEDGQEHYGYTF. CDR3 nucleotides: TGTGCCAGTGAAGATGGACAGGAGCACTATGGCTACACCTTC.

This chain uses TRBV7-2 with TRBJ2-5, with D perhaps TRBD2 (7 bases). CDR1 SGHTA and CDR2 FQGNSA come from the germline V gene. The CDR3 loop spans 14 amino acids. V was cut by 3 bases and J by 1 base, with 9 bases left in between. The CDR3 DNA reads as TGTGCCAGCAGCTTGGGGGGGGCCCAAGAGACCCAGTACTTC. Residues: CASSLGGAQETQYF. The whole variable domain, remainder taken from reference TRBV7-2 and TRBJ2-5, is GAGVSQSPSNKVTEKGKDVELRCDPISGHTALYWYRQSLGQGLEFLIYFQGNSAPDKSGLPSDRFSAERTGGSVSTLTIQRTQQEDSAVYLCASSLGGAQETQYFGPGTRLLVL.

The rearrangement uses TRBV28 and TRBJ2-3; 8 bases agree with TRBD2. CDR1 is MDHEN, CDR2 SYDVKM, per germline. The CDR3 spans 14 residues. V lost 5 bases and J lost 6; bases outside the gene matches: 7. The CDR3 coding sequence is TGTGCCAGCAGTGTAGCGGGGCGCAGGGATACGCAGTATTTT. Residues: CASSVAGRRDTQYF.

V is TRBV7-8 and J is TRBJ1-2, with a weak D call TRBD1 (5 bases). V was trimmed by 1 base and J by 7 bases, leaving 7 bases between them. The CDR3 contains 12 residues. The germline CDR1 and CDR2 sequences are SGHVS and FQNEAQ. CDR3 nucleotide sequence: TGTGCCAGCAGCTTAGGGGGGGGTGGCTACACCTTC. It is translated as CASSLGGGGYTF.

This clone has only a few counts. The chain couples TRBV5-1 to TRBJ1-2, with 9 bases identical to TRBD1. V was clipped by 4 bases and J by 10 bases; unmatched bases: 8. CDR3 length: 13 amino acids. The germline V gene has CDR1 SGHRS and CDR2 YFSETQ. CDR3 DNA: TGCGCCAGCAGCCAAACGGGACAGGGATCCTACACCTTC. As protein: CASSQTGQGSYTF. Variable domain in full (rest from reference TRBV5-1 and TRBJ1-2): KAGVTQTPRYLIKTRGQQVTLSCSPISGHRSVSWYQQTPGQGLQFLFEYFSETQRNKGNFPGRFSGRQFSNSRSEMNVSTLELGDSALYLCASSQTGQGSYTFGSGTRLTVV.

This clone was observed once. This chain connects TRBV29-1 to TRBJ2-3, with a possible D match to TRBD2 (5 bases). The CDR3 length is 14 residues. Per the germline V gene, CDR1 is SQVTM and CDR2 is ANQGSEA. V lost 3 bases, J lost 2 bases, and 12 bases lay in between. The CDR3 loop is CSVERAITTDTQYF. The CDR3 bases are TGCAGCGTTGAGCGGGCTATTACCACAGATACGCAGTATTTT.

The genes are TRBV19 and TRBJ2-7; D might be TRBD1 (6 bases). CDR3 length equals 12 residues. Trimming pared 4 bases from V and 6 bases from J, leaving 10 bases between. The V gene's germline CDR1 is LNHDA and CDR2 SQIVND (reference sequence). This CDR3 is CASSNRAGEQYF. The DNA for the CDR3 is TGTGCCAGTAGTAACAGGGCCGGCGAGCAGTACTTC.